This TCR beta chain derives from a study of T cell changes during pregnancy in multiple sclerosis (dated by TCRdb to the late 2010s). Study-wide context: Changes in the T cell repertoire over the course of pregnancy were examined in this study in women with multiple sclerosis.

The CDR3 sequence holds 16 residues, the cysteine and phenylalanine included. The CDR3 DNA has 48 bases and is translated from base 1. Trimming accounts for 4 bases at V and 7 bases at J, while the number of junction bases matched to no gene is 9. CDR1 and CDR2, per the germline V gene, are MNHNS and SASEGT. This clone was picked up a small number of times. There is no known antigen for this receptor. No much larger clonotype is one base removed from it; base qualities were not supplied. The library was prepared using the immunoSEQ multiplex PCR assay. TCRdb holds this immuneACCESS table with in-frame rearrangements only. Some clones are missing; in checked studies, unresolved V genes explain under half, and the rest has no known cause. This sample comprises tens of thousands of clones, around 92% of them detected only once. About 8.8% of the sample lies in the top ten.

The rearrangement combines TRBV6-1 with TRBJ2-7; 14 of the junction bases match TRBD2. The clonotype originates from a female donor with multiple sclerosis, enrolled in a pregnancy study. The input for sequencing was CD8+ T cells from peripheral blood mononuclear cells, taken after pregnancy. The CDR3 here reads CASSVDPGLAGVEQYF. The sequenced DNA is TGTGCCAGCAGTGTCGACCCGGGACTAGCGGGAGTTGAGCAGTACTTC.